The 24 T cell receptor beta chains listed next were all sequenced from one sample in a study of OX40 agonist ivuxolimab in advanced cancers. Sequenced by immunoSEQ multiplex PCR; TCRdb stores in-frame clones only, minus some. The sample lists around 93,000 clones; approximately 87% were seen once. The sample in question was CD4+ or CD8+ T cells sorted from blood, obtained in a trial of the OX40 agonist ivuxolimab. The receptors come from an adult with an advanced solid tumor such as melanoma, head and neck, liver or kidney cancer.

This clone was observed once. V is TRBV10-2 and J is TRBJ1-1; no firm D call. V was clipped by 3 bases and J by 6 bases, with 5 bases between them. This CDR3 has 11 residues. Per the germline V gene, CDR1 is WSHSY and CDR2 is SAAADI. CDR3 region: CASSELAEAFF. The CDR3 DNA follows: TGCGCCAGCAGTGAACTGGCTGAAGCTTTCTTT.

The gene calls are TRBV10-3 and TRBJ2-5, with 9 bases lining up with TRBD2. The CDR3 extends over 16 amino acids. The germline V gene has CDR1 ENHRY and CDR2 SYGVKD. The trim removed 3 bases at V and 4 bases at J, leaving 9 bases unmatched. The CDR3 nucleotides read TGTGCCATCAGTGATGGAAGCGGCGGGAGGGCAGAGACCCAGTACTTC. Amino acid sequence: CAISDGSGGRAETQYF.

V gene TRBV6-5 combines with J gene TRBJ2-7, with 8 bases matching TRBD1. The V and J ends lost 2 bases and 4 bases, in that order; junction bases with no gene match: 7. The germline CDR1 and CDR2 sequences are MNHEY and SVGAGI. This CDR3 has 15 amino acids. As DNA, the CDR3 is TGTGCCAGCAGTTACGGCACAGGGGGTATGTACGAGCAGTACTTC. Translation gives CASSYGTGGMYEQYF.

CDR3 residues: CATNDRVNQPQHF. CDR3 DNA sequence: TGTGCCACAAATGACAGGGTGAATCAGCCCCAGCATTTT. The V and J genes are TRBV6-1 and TRBJ1-5; 7 nucleotides line up with TRBD1. This CDR3 contains 13 residues. Germline lookup yields CDR1 MNHNS and CDR2 SASEGT. The J segment lost 4 bases and the V segment lost 10 bases, leaving 7 bases of the junction unmatched.

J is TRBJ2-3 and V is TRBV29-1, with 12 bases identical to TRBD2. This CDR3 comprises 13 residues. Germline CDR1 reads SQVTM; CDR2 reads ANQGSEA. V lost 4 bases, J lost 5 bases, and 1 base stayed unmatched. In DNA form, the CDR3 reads TGCAGCGTTGGGGGACTAGCGGGAGATACGCAGTATTTT. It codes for CSVGGLAGDTQYF.

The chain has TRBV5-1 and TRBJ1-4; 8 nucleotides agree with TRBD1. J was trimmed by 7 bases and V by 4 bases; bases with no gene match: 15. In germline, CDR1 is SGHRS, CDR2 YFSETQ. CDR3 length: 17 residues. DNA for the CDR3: TGCGCCAGCAGCCCCTTGGGATCGACAGGGGAGAGTGAAAAACTGTTTTTT. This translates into CASSPLGSTGESEKLFF.

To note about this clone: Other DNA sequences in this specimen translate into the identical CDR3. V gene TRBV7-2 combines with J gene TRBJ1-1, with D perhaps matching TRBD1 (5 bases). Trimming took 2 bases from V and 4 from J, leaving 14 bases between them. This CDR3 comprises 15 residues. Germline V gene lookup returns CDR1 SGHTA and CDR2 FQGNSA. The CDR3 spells CASSLSSGVPTEAFF. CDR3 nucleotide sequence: TGTGCCAGCAGCTTATCCTCGGGGGTTCCCACTGAAGCTTTCTTT.

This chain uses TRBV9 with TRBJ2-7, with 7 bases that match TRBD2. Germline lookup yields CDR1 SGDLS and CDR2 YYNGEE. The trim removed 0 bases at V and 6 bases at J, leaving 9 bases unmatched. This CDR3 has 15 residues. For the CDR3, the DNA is TGTGCCAGCAGCGTAGGGCCAGCGGGACGGGTCGAGCAGTACTTC. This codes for CASSVGPAGRVEQYF.

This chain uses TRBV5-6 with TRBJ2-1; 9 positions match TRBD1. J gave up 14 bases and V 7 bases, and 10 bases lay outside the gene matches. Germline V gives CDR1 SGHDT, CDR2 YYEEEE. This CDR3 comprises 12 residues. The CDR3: CASVRNRDREFF. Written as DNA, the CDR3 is TGTGCCAGCGTAAGAAACCGGGACAGGGAGTTCTTC.

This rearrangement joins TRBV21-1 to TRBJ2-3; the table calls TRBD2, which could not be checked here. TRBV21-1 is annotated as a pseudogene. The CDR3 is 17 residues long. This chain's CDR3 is CASSKVSSGRANDTQYF. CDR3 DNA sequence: TGTGCCAGCAGCAAAGTATCGAGCGGGAGGGCCAATGATACGCAGTATTTT.

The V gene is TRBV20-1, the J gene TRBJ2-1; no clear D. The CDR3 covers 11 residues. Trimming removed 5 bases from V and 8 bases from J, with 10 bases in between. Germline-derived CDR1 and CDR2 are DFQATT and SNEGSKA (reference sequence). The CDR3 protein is CSALLSHEQFF. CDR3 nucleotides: TGCAGTGCTCTACTCTCACATGAGCAGTTCTTC.

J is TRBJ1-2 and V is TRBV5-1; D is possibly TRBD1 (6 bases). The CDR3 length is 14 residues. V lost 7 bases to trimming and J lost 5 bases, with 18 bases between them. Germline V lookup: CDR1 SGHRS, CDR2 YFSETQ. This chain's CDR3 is CASGRQEGGYGYTF. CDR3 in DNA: TGCGCCAGCGGCCGACAGGAGGGAGGGTATGGCTACACCTTC. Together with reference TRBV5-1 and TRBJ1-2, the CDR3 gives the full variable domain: KAGVTQTPRYLIKTRGQQVTLSCSPISGHRSVSWYQQTPGQGLQFLFEYFSETQRNKGNFPGRFSGRQFSNSRSEMNVSTLELGDSALYLCASGRQEGGYGYTFGSGTRLTVV.

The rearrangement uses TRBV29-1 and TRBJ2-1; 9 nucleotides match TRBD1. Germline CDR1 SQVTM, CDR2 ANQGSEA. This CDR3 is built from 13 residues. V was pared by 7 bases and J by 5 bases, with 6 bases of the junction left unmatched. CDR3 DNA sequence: TGCAGCGCCGGGACAGGGAGTCACAATGAGCAGTTCTTC. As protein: CSAGTGSHNEQFF.

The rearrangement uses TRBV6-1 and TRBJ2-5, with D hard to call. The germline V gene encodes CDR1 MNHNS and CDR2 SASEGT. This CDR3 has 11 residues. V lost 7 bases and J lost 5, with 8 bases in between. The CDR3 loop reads CASNLGETQYF. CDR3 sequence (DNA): TGTGCCAGCAACCTAGGGGAGACCCAGTACTTC.

DNA of the CDR3: TGTGCCAGCAGCCCCGGAAATGGGGGGGCCTACAATGAGCAGTTCTTC. The encoded protein is CASSPGNGGAYNEQFF. The chain links TRBV5-4 to TRBJ2-1, with 7 nucleotides matching TRBD2. Trimming cost V 4 bases and J 2 bases; bases outside gene matches: 9. The CDR3 contains 16 residues. Looked up from germline, CDR1 is SGHNT and CDR2 is YYREEE (reference sequence).

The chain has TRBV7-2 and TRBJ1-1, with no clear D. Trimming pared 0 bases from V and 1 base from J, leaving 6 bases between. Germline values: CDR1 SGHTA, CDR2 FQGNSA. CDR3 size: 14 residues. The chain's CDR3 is CASSLASANTEAFF. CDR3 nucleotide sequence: TGTGCCAGCAGCTTAGCATCGGCGAACACTGAAGCTTTCTTT.

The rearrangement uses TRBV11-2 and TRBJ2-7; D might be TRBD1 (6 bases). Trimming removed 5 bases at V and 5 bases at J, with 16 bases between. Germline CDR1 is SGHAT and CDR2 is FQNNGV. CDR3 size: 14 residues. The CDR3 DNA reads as TGTGCCAGCAGCCCCCGCAGGGGATCCGACGAGCAGTACTTC. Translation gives CASSPRRGSDEQYF. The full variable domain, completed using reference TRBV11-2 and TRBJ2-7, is EAGVAQSPRYKIIEKRQSVAFWCNPISGHATLYWYQQILGQGPKLLIQFQNNGVVDDSQLPKDRFSAERLKGVDSTLKIQPAKLEDSAVYLCASSPRRGSDEQYFGPGTRLTVT.

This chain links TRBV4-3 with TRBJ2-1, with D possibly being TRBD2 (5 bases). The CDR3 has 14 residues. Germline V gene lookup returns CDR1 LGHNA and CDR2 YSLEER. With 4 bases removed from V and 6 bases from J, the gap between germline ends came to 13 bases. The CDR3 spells CASSLEEGSNEQFF. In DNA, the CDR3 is TGCGCCAGCAGCCTCGAGGAAGGGAGCAATGAGCAGTTCTTC.

This CDR3 is CASSPPGQGNSPLHF. CDR3 sequence (DNA): TGTGCCAGTAGTCCGCCGGGACAGGGTAACTCACCCCTCCACTTT. V usage is TRBV19 and J usage is TRBJ1-6; 9 nucleotides align to TRBD1. This CDR3 region has 15 residues. Germline V gene sequence: CDR1 LNHDA, CDR2 SQIVND (reference sequence). Unmatched junction bases numbered 9, after V lost 5 bases and J lost 10 bases.

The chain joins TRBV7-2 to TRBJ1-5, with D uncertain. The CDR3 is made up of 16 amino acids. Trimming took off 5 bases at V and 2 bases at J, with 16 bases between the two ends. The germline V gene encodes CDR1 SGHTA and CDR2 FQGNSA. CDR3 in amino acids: CASSQQSSTGNQPQHF. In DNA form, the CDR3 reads TGTGCCAGCAGCCAACAGAGTTCCACGGGCAATCAGCCCCAGCATTTT.

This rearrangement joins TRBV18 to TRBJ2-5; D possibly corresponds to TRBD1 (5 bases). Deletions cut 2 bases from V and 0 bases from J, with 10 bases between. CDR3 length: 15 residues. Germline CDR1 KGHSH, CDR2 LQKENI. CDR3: CASSPKGSYQETQYF. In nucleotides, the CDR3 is TGTGCCAGCTCACCAAAGGGGTCCTACCAAGAGACCCAGTACTTC. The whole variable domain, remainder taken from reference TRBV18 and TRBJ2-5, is NAGVMQNPRHLVRRRGQEARLRCSPMKGHSHVYWYRQLPEEGLKFMVYLQKENIIDESGMPKERFSAEFPKEGPSILRIQQVVRGDSAAYFCASSPKGSYQETQYFGPGTRLLVL.

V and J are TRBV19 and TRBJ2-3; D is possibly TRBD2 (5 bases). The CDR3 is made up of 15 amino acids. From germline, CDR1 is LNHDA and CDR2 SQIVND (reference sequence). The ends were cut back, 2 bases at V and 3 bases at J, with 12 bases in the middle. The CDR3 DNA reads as TGTGCCAGTAGTATAAGGGTGGGAGAAACAGATACGCAGTATTTT. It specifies CASSIRVGETDTQYF.

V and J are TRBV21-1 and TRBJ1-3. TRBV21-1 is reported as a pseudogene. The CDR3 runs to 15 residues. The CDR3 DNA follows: TGTGCCAGCAGCAAAGCCCTCGGACTCAGGAACACCATATATTTT. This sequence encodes CASSKALGLRNTIYF.

As DNA, the CDR3 is TGTGCCAGTTCAGGGGCGGCCCCAGAGACCCAGTACTTC. As protein: CASSGAAPETQYF. The chain recombines TRBV7-2 with TRBJ2-5; a possible D gene is TRBD1 (6 bases). Germline-derived CDR1 and CDR2 are SGHTA and FQGNSA. There are 13 residues in the CDR3. Trimming took off 9 bases at V and 4 bases at J, with 15 bases between the two ends.